A single sample gave rise to the 13 T cell receptor beta chains below, sequenced in a study of blood T cell repertoires in COVID-19. Assay used: immunoSEQ multiplex PCR; TCRdb lists only in-frame clones, some missing. The sample lists more than 95,000 clones; about 94% were seen once. Specimen: peripheral blood. These receptors came from a man aged 50 to 59 with COVID-19, enrolled during active disease.

The rearrangement links TRBV5-1 to TRBJ2-5, with D possibly TRBD1 on 5 matching bases. Trimming stripped 4 bases from V and 7 bases from J, with 14 bases between. The germline V gene encodes CDR1 SGHRS and CDR2 YFSETQ. The CDR3 totals 13 residues. CDR3 DNA: TGCGCCAGCAGCCCCGCCGGCCAGGGGACCCAGTACTTC. Its protein is CASSPAGQGTQYF.

This chain uses TRBV30 with TRBJ1-2; 8 bases are a match to TRBD1. V shed 0 bases, J shed 5 bases, and the junction held 11 bases outside the gene matches. The CDR3 covers 16 residues. Germline loops: CDR1 GTSNPN, CDR2 SVGIG (reference sequence). CDR3 in amino acids: CAWSVLSGGLRYGYTF. CDR3 coding DNA: TGTGCCTGGAGTGTACTTTCAGGGGGCCTCCGGTATGGCTACACCTTC.

V and J are TRBV7-2 and TRBJ2-2; TRBD1 matches 9 bases. Per germline, CDR1 SGHTA and CDR2 FQGNSA. CDR3 length: 14 residues. J was trimmed by 3 bases and V by 11 bases; bases with no gene match: 7. The CDR3 region is CASTGGTHTGELFF. The CDR3 region has the DNA TGTGCCTCTACAGGGGGCACTCACACCGGGGAGCTGTTTTTT.

The V gene is TRBV12-3 or TRBV12-4, the J gene TRBJ2-7; 7 bases are shared with TRBD1. V was pared by 5 bases and J by 2 bases, with 3 bases of the junction left unmatched. There are 13 residues in the CDR3. CDR3 sequence (DNA): TGTGCCAGCAGTCCGACAGGGACCTACGAGCAGTACGTC. It yields the protein CASSPTGTYEQYV.

This chain links TRBV9 with TRBJ1-2; D is possibly TRBD1 (6 bases). The CDR3 is made up of 15 amino acids. V lost 4 bases, J lost 3 bases, and 16 bases lay in between. The germline V gene has CDR1 SGDLS and CDR2 YYNGEE. CDR3 in amino acids: CASSPHQGLYYGYTF. The CDR3 DNA reads TGTGCCAGCAGCCCCCACCAGGGGTTGTACTATGGCTACACCTTC.

The chain recombines TRBV9 with TRBJ2-5; TRBD2 aligns across 10 bases. With V trimmed by 0 bases and J by 1 base, 6 bases remained unmatched. Germline loops: CDR1 SGDLS, CDR2 YYNGEE. CDR3 length: 17 residues. This chain's CDR3 is CASSVAGGLAVQETQYF. The CDR3 DNA reads as TGTGCCAGCAGCGTAGCTGGAGGACTAGCGGTCCAAGAGACCCAGTACTTC.

The chain employs TRBV30 and TRBJ2-2; weak D call: TRBD2 (6 bases). Trimming took off 5 bases at V and 5 bases at J, with 15 bases between the two ends. CDR1 is GTSNPN, CDR2 SVGIG, per germline (reference sequence). The CDR3 runs 14 residues. The CDR3 is CAWHPGLKTGELFF. CDR3 nucleotide sequence: TGTGCCTGGCACCCGGGACTTAAAACCGGGGAGCTGTTTTTT.

This rearrangement joins TRBV4-3 to TRBJ1-3; possibly TRBD1 for D (6 bases). The CDR3 totals 17 residues. V was pared by 3 bases and J by 2 bases, with 17 bases between. Germline lookup yields CDR1 LGHNA and CDR2 YSLEER. The CDR3 spells CASSQGDITGTGNTIYF. CDR3 DNA: TGCGCCAGCAGCCAGGGGGACATTACAGGTACTGGAAACACCATATATTTT.

This chain connects TRBV19 to TRBJ2-7; D ambiguous. Germline CDR1 is LNHDA and CDR2 is SQIVND (reference sequence). The CDR3 length is 15 residues. Trimming left V 3 bases short and J 0 bases short, with 12 bases between. The DNA of the CDR3 is TGTGCCAGTAGTATCCGGCCAGGTTCCTCCTACGAGCAGTACTTC. It is translated as CASSIRPGSSYEQYF.

This chain uses TRBV5-1 with TRBJ2-1, with TRBD1 identical over 8 bases. With V trimmed by 0 bases and J by 3 bases, 2 bases remained unmatched. The length of the CDR3 is 15 residues. CDR1 SGHRS and CDR2 YFSETQ come from the germline V gene. CDR3 DNA: TGCGCCAGCAGCTTGGAGGGACAGGTCTACAATGAGCAGTTCTTC. Translated: CASSLEGQVYNEQFF.

This chain links TRBV28 with TRBJ2-5, with TRBD1 as a possible D gene (6 bases). Germline CDR1 MDHEN, CDR2 SYDVKM. This CDR3 is 14 amino acids long. The ends were cut back, 5 bases at V and 5 bases at J, with 15 bases in the middle. The CDR3 DNA reads TGTGCCAGCAGTATGACAGGCTTGTTGGAGACCCAGTACTTC. Translation: CASSMTGLLETQYF.

This chain connects TRBV7-9 to TRBJ1-6; D possibly corresponds to TRBD1 (5 bases). CDR1 is SEHNR, CDR2 FQNEAQ, per germline (reference sequence). This CDR3 region has 18 residues. The V end was cut by 0 bases, the J end by 5 bases, with 17 bases between. In nucleotides, the CDR3 is TGTGCCAGCAGCTTAGCCAGGACATTTGGAAACCATAATTCACCCCTCCACTTT. Protein sequence: CASSLARTFGNHNSPLHF.

The rearrangement uses TRBV15 and TRBJ1-5; no clear D. This CDR3 comprises 15 residues. Trimming removed 1 base at V and 1 base at J, with 8 bases between. The germline gives CDR1 LNHNV, CDR2 YYDKDF (reference sequence). The CDR3 loop reads CATSRAVFSNQPQHF. CDR3 nucleotide sequence: TGTGCCACCAGCAGAGCGGTTTTCAGCAATCAGCCCCAGCATTTT.